The 17 T cell receptor beta chains reported below all come from one sample, sequenced in a study of cytomegalovirus exposure and HLA in healthy donors. PCR used 60 Vbeta primers and 13 Jbeta primers. Using immunoSEQ multiplex PCR, the repertoire was profiled, and TCRdb retains in-frame clones only, with some absent. There are fewer than 95,000 clones in the sample; about 80% occur only once, and around 0.53% lies in the top ten. The sample taken for sequencing was PBMCs. The source of these receptors is a man aged 25-45 years in good health and CMV-seronegative.

Comments on this clone: Its ends do not fully match the called genes, so a read error is possible. The CDR3 sequence is CASSAGGLAFF. CDR3 DNA sequence: TGTGCCAGTAGTGCGGGGGGGCTGGCTTTCTTT. The chain uses TRBV2 and TRBJ1-1; tentative D call: TRBD1 (6 bases). The germline V gene has CDR1 SNHLY and CDR2 FYNNEI. The CDR3 runs to 11 residues.

V and J are TRBV11-2 and TRBJ2-1; tentative D call: TRBD1 (5 bases). This CDR3 contains 15 residues. Trimming cost V 3 bases and J 1 base, with 10 bases left between them. CDR1 is SGHAT, CDR2 FQNNGV, per germline. CDR3 loop: CASSFHRSSYNEQFF. CDR3 nucleotides: TGTGCCAGCAGCTTCCACAGGAGTTCCTACAATGAGCAGTTCTTC.

V and J are TRBV7-8 and TRBJ2-7, with D unclear. The ends were cut back, 3 bases at V and 0 bases at J, with 9 bases in the middle. The length of the CDR3 is 14 residues. Germline assignment: CDR1 SGHVS and CDR2 FQNEAQ. The CDR3, as DNA: TGTGCCAGCAGCTTTGGTCCTAGCTCCTACGAGCAGTACGTC. Protein: CASSFGPSSYEQYV.

V is TRBV19 and J is TRBJ1-2, with D tentatively TRBD1 (6 bases). V lost 3 bases and J lost 0, with 11 bases in between. Germline CDR1 reads LNHDA; CDR2 reads SQIVND (reference sequence). The CDR3 consists of 15 residues. The CDR3 sequence: CASSMPGVSNYGYTF. The CDR3 bases are TGTGCCAGTAGTATGCCAGGGGTATCTAACTATGGCTACACCTTC.

The chain links TRBV6-6 to TRBJ2-1; the match to TRBD2 covers 11 bases. J gave up 1 base and V 5 bases, and 4 bases lay outside the gene matches. The germline V gene encodes CDR1 MNHNY and CDR2 SVGAGI (reference sequence). CDR3 length equals 16 residues. The CDR3 region has the DNA TGTGCCAGCAGTGGAACTAGCGGGAGTTCCTACAATGAGCAGTTCTTC. This translates into CASSGTSGSSYNEQFF.

Turning to this clone: One end of the junction does not line up with germline, which may come from a read error. The chain recombines TRBV7-9 with TRBJ2-1, with unresolved D. This CDR3 comprises 16 residues. Per the germline V gene, CDR1 is SEHNR and CDR2 is FQNEAQ (reference sequence). CDR3 amino acids: CSSSLGDVPLSYEQFF. The CDR3 DNA reads as TGTTCCAGCAGCTTAGGCGATGTCCCCCTCTCGTATGAGCAGTTCTTC.

In nucleotides, the CDR3 is TGTGCCAGCAGCTTAGTGGCCTTGGGCTATTCACCCCTCCACTTT. Its translation: CASSLVALGYSPLHF. The chain couples TRBV7-9 to TRBJ1-6; D unclear. The CDR3 contains 15 residues. The ends were cut back, 1 base at V and 8 bases at J, with 12 bases in the middle. CDR1 and CDR2 from the germline V gene are SEHNR and FQNEAQ (reference sequence). Full variable domain (missing parts from reference TRBV7-9 and TRBJ1-6): DTGVSQNPRHKITKRGQNVTFRCDPISEHNRLYWYRQTLGQGPEFLTYFQNEAQLEKSRLLSDRFSAERPKGSFSTLEIQRTEQGDSAMYLCASSLVALGYSPLHFGNGTRLTVT.

This clone was counted between two and nine times. The V and J genes are TRBV6-6 and TRBJ1-4; TRBD1 matches at 7 bases. With V trimmed by 4 bases and J by 11 bases, 10 bases remained unmatched. This CDR3 has 14 amino acids. Germline CDR1 and CDR2: MNHNY and SVGAGI (reference sequence). This CDR3 is CASSFDREVRKLFF. In DNA, the CDR3 is TGTGCCAGCAGTTTTGACAGGGAGGTTCGGAAACTGTTTTTT.

A note on this clone: Mismatch with germline at one junction end may stem from a read error. This chain connects TRBV18 to TRBJ2-7; D gene ambiguous. CDR1 and CDR2 (germline): KGHSH, LQKENI. This CDR3 contains 16 residues. The CDR3: CASSPQTQSFSHEQYF. For the CDR3, the DNA is TGTGCCAGCTCCCCTCAGACACAGTCCTTCTCCCACGAGCAGTACTTC.

This clone was found a few times. The chain uses TRBV4-1 and TRBJ1-1; D perhaps matches TRBD1 (6 bases). Per the germline V gene, CDR1 is MGHRA and CDR2 is YSYEKL. V shed 4 bases and J shed 6 bases, with 24 bases lying between them. The CDR3 is 17 amino acids. The CDR3, as DNA: TGCGCCAGCAGCCGCCCTACATCGGGACAATTTGTCCCTGAAGCTTTCTTT. It translates to CASSRPTSGQFVPEAFF.

This chain links TRBV5-6 with TRBJ2-3; 11 bases line up with TRBD2. The CDR3 extends over 16 amino acids. Germline values: CDR1 SGHDT, CDR2 YYEEEE. Unmatched junction bases numbered 9, after V lost 2 bases and J lost 7 bases. The CDR3 loop is CASSFYSGGAINTQYF. The CDR3 DNA is TGTGCCAGCAGCTTCTATAGCGGGGGGGCCATAAATACGCAGTATTTT.

This rearrangement joins TRBV5-1 to TRBJ2-3; a weak D match, TRBD2 (7 bases). V shed 4 bases and J shed 6 bases, with 18 bases lying between them. The V gene's germline CDR1 is SGHRS and CDR2 YFSETQ. CDR3 size: 15 residues. The CDR3 nucleotides read TGCGCCAGCAGCCGGGGGGCAGCACCGCGGGATACGCAGTATTTT. Translating it yields CASSRGAAPRDTQYF.

This clone was seen only a few times. This chain connects TRBV6-5 to TRBJ1-1; D gene unclear. The V gene's germline CDR1 is MNHEY and CDR2 SVGAGI. Trimming took off 5 bases at V and 0 bases at J, with 10 bases between the two ends. The CDR3 loop spans 14 amino acids. The CDR3 sequence: CASSDVGMNTEAFF. The CDR3 DNA reads TGTGCCAGCAGTGATGTGGGCATGAACACTGAAGCTTTCTTT.

This clone appeared a single time. The rearrangement joins TRBV2 to TRBJ2-5, with D possibly TRBD2 on 5 matching bases. Germline V gives CDR1 SNHLY, CDR2 FYNNEI. Trimming cost V 7 bases and J 0 bases, with 15 bases left between them. The CDR3 has 15 amino acids. CDR3 DNA: TGTGCCAGCATAGGGTCGTCGGGGTACCAAGAGACCCAGTACTTC. It yields the protein CASIGSSGYQETQYF.

The V and J genes are TRBV7-8 and TRBJ2-6; tentative D call: TRBD1 (5 bases). Trimming took off 5 bases at V and 0 bases at J, with 14 bases between the two ends. CDR1 and CDR2 from the germline V gene are SGHVS and FQNEAQ. The CDR3 runs to 17 residues. The CDR3 nucleotides are TGTGCCAGCAGCCAGACAGAGAACCTCTCTGGGGCCAACGTCCTGACTTTC. Translating it yields CASSQTENLSGANVLTF.

The rearrangement joins TRBV2 to TRBJ2-2; 7 nucleotides line up with TRBD2. The germline V gene has CDR1 SNHLY and CDR2 FYNNEI. CDR3 length: 14 residues. V trimming: 6 bases; J trimming: 12 bases; junction bases outside the gene matches: 13. CDR3 in DNA: TGTGCCAGCAGGCGGGGACTACAGTGGGGCAAGCTGTTTTTT. This sequence encodes CASRRGLQWGKLFF.

The chain joins TRBV13 to TRBJ1-2; maybe TRBD1 (6 bases). The germline V gene has CDR1 PRHDT and CDR2 FYEKMQ (reference sequence). CDR3 size: 14 residues. The V and J ends lost 4 bases and 2 bases respectively, with 11 bases between them. CDR3 DNA: TGTGCCAGCAGCTCGGGACACCAAAACTATGGCTACACCTTC. Translation gives CASSSGHQNYGYTF.